Following are 13 T cell receptor beta chains from one sample sequenced in a study of CD8 T cells in ankylosing spondylitis. Findings and caveats of the study: Apparently characteristic of ankylosing spondylitis blood was a TCR beta motif (under ten highly homologous variants).

TCRdb itself ran the 5' RACE reads through MiXCR, one entry per CDR3 protein. The data hold around 770,000 distinct CDR3 sequences, with approximately 10% observed a single time. Their target antigens are unknown. Material for sequencing was blood, either unsorted or a sorted T cell fraction (not recorded which). These receptors came from a male donor with ankylosing spondylitis.

This clonotype was seen only a few times. The chain has TRBV21-1 and TRBJ1-1; the D call of TRBD1 is as the table states it, not checked on the DNA. TRBV21-1 is a pseudogene locus. The CDR3 contains 17 residues. The CDR3 nucleotides are TGTGCCAGCAGCGGGGGGACAGGGAGGGGATGCGTCCCTGAAGCTTTCTTT. Protein: CASSGGTGRGCVPEAFF.

The V and J genes are TRBV20-1 and TRBJ1-3; the match to TRBD1 covers 7 bases. The germline V gene has CDR1 DFQATT and CDR2 SNEGSKA (reference sequence). This CDR3 comprises 17 residues. The trim removed 1 base at V and 0 bases at J, leaving 9 bases unmatched. The CDR3 here is CSARGLSGDSSGNTIYF. The CDR3 DNA is TGCAGTGCTAGAGGACTGTCGGGGGACAGCTCTGGAAACACCATATATTTT.

This clonotype was observed a handful of times. This chain joins TRBV20-1 and TRBJ1-4; tentatively, D is TRBD1 (6 bases). V lost 0 bases, J lost 0 bases, and 14 bases lay in between. Germline CDR1 is DFQATT and CDR2 is SNEGSKA (reference sequence). CDR3 length: 17 residues. DNA of the CDR3: TGCAGTGCTAGAGACCCCAGGGACACTTCAACTAATGAAAAACTGTTTTTT. This translates into CSARDPRDTSTNEKLFF.

There are a few counts of this clonotype. The gene calls are TRBV5-5 and TRBJ1-4; 9 nucleotides match TRBD1. Germline trimming cut 2 bases from V and 6 bases from J; bases unmatched to any gene: 8. The length of the CDR3 is 16 residues. The V gene's germline CDR1 is SGHKS and CDR2 YYEKEE (reference sequence). CDR3: CASSLVTGTGYEKLFF. CDR3 DNA sequence: TGTGCCAGCAGCTTAGTTACCGGGACAGGGTATGAAAAACTGTTTTTT.

The rearrangement links TRBV2 to TRBJ1-1; perhaps TRBD1 as D (5 bases). There are 11 residues in the CDR3. Trimming cost V 4 bases and J 12 bases, with 12 bases left between them. Germline V gene data show CDR1 as SNHLY and CDR2 as FYNNEI. The CDR3 nucleotides read TGTGCCAGCAGTGGCAGGGCAATATCTTTCTTT. Translating it yields CASSGRAISFF.

The table lists this clonotype with many counts. The chain combines TRBV4-1 with TRBJ2-1, with 9 bases that match TRBD2. V lost 0 bases to trimming and J lost 4 bases; unmatched junction nucleotides: 4. Germline CDR1 is MGHRA and CDR2 is YSYEKL. There are 16 residues in the CDR3. This CDR3 is CASSQDRLAGYNEQFF. CDR3 DNA: TGCGCCAGCAGCCAAGATCGCCTAGCGGGGTACAATGAGCAGTTCTTC.

The chain joins TRBV2 to TRBJ1-2; 7 bases map to TRBD1. V lost 7 bases and J lost 8; bases outside the gene matches: 13. Germline loops: CDR1 SNHLY, CDR2 FYNNEI. CDR3 length equals 14 residues. The CDR3 DNA is TGTGCCAGCACCCTAGGGATGTTACAGGGGGGCTACACCTTC. It is translated as CASTLGMLQGGYTF.

A note on this clonotype: This clone may be a read error of a much larger clone one base away. This chain uses TRBV12-3 or TRBV12-4 with TRBJ2-1; 14 positions agree with TRBD2. The junction had 4 bases not matched to a gene; V was cut back by 3 bases and J by 3 bases. This CDR3 region has 17 residues. CDR3 sequence: CASSLTSGRASYNEQFF. DNA of the CDR3: TGTGCCAGCAGTTTGACTAGCGGGAGGGCTAGCTACAATGAGCAGTTCTTC.

The rearrangement links TRBV18 to TRBJ1-5; unclear D gene. Deletions cut 1 base from V and 8 bases from J, with 15 bases between. This CDR3 region has 15 residues. Germline V gene data show CDR1 as KGHSH and CDR2 as LQKENI. The CDR3 DNA reads TGTGCCAGCTCACCACGTAACGGGTTCGGTGAGCCCCAGCATTTT. Protein: CASSPRNGFGEPQHF.

The V call is TRBV5-5, the J call TRBJ2-3; a weak D match, TRBD1 (5 bases). This CDR3 is 16 amino acids long. CDR1 and CDR2 (germline): SGHKS, YYEKEE (reference sequence). V dropped 2 bases and J dropped 6 bases, with 19 bases sitting between them. CDR3 region: CASSFRPIGQGDTQYF. CDR3 sequence (DNA): TGTGCCAGCAGCTTCCGACCTATCGGGCAGGGCGATACGCAGTATTTT.

V is TRBV5-1 and J is TRBJ2-5; the match to TRBD1 covers 9 bases. The CDR3 has 16 amino acids. V was clipped by 3 bases and J by 4 bases; unmatched bases: 10. The germline CDR1 and CDR2 sequences are SGHRS and YFSETQ. Written as DNA, the CDR3 is TGCGCCAGCAGCTACTCGCCCGGACAGGGGAGAGAGACCCAGTACTTC. This sequence encodes CASSYSPGQGRETQYF. Drawing the rest from reference TRBV5-1 and TRBJ2-5, the complete variable domain is KAGVTQTPRYLIKTRGQQVTLSCSPISGHRSVSWYQQTPGQGLQFLFEYFSETQRNKGNFPGRFSGRQFSNSRSEMNVSTLELGDSALYLCASSYSPGQGRETQYFGPGTRLLVL.

This clonotype occurred a few times. As DNA, the CDR3 is TGTGCCAGCACCATGGGGTCGGCAGGCAGAGAAAAACTGTTTTTT. Translated: CASTMGSAGREKLFF. The V and J genes are TRBV12-3 or TRBV12-4 and TRBJ1-4; D remains unclear. V dropped 7 bases and J dropped 8 bases, with 20 bases sitting between them. The CDR3 extends over 15 amino acids.

This chain joins TRBV5-1 and TRBJ2-1; D remains unclear. CDR3 length: 15 residues. V lost 3 bases and J 4 bases, leaving 14 bases between the germline ends. Germline loops: CDR1 SGHRS, CDR2 YFSETQ. The CDR3 is CASSSLDLTYNEQFF. The CDR3 DNA reads TGCGCCAGCAGCTCCTTGGACCTTACGTACAATGAGCAGTTCTTC.